The rows below give T cell receptor beta chains drawn from one sample of a study of blood T cell repertoires in COVID-19. Produced via immunoSEQ multiplex PCR; TCRdb's table is partial and in-frame only. The sample holds about 480,000 clones; around 88% are singletons and the top ten take about 4.5%. The material sequenced was peripheral blood. These receptors came from a woman in her 30s with acute or convalescent COVID-19. The CDR3 runs from the conserved cysteine through the conserved F or W. A D gene is named only where the DNA matches it firmly. Rows may omit the clone size; those that give it use once, few, many or a size class.

J,D,V,size,CDR3,DNA
TRBJ2-1,-,TRBV27,once,CASSLSRRGTYNEQFF,TGTGCCAGCAGTTTATCCCGCAGGGGAACCTACAATGAGCAGTTCTTC
TRBJ2-2,-,TRBV18,-,CASSRDTGSGELFF,TGTGCCAGCTCTCGCGACACAGGGTCCGGGGAGCTGTTTTTT
TRBJ1-6,-,TRBV5-1,once,CASSLAAGVSPLHF,TGCGCCAGCAGCTTGGCGGCAGGGGTATCACCCCTCCACTTT
TRBJ1-3,-,TRBV18,once,CASSQDTPLRGNTIYF,TGTGCCAGCTCACAGGACACTCCCTTGAGGGGAAACACCATATATTTT
TRBJ2-1,TRBD2,TRBV4-1,-,CASSLRLAVNEQFF,TGCGCCAGCAGCCTACGACTAGCGGTAAATGAGCAGTTCTTC
TRBJ2-1,TRBD1,TRBV10-1,once,CASSERQGRNNEQFF,TGCGCCAGCAGTGAAAGACAGGGGCGGAACAATGAGCAGTTCTTC
TRBJ2-1,TRBD1,TRBV30,once,CAWSGQGAYEQFF,TGTGCCTGGAGTGGGCAGGGGGCGTATGAGCAGTTCTTC
TRBJ2-1,TRBD1,TRBV9,-,CASSSGTGRPNEQFF,TGTGCCAGCAGCTCCGGGACAGGGCGCCCCAATGAGCAGTTCTTC
TRBJ1-6,-,TRBV4-1,-,CASSQAGHYNSPLHF,TGCGCCAGCAGCCAAGCGGGACACTATAATTCACCCCTCCACTTT
TRBJ1-1,-,TRBV9,-,CASSATGANTEAFF,TGTGCCAGCAGCGCAACAGGTGCGAACACTGAAGCTTTCTTT
TRBJ1-6,-,TRBV7-3,-,CASSSTRNSPLHF,TGTGCCAGCAGTTCCACGCGCAATTCACCCCTCCACTTT
TRBJ2-5,-,TRBV5-1,-,CASSFSTAQETQYF,TGCGCCAGCAGTTTTAGCACGGCCCAAGAGACCCAGTACTTC
TRBJ2-3,TRBD2,TRBV9,-,CASSVSGGVTDTQYF,TGTGCCAGCAGCGTTAGCGGGGGGGTCACAGATACGCAGTATTTT
TRBJ1-3,-,TRBV7-8,-,CASSLARHYSGNTIYF,TGTGCCAGCAGCTTAGCTCGACATTACTCTGGAAACACCATATATTTT
TRBJ1-2,-,TRBV27,-,CASSRDRPGQGLGGYTF,TGTGCCAGCAGCCGGGATCGCCCGGGACAAGGCCTTGGAGGCTACACCTTC
TRBJ2-7,TRBD1,TRBV5-6,-,CASSADRGEQYF,TGTGCCAGCAGCGCGGACAGGGGCGAGCAGTACTTC
TRBJ1-1,-,TRBV6-5,-,CASSSTSWRVNTEAFF,TGTGCCAGCAGTTCCACCAGCTGGAGGGTGAACACTGAAGCTTTCTTT
TRBJ2-1,-,TRBV6-1,-,CASSEVVERPQFF,TGTGCCAGCAGTGAGGTGGTGGAGCGGCCCCAGTTCTTC
TRBJ2-5,TRBD2,TRBV19,once,CASSSVAGGAETQYF,TGTGCCAGTAGTTCTGTAGCGGGGGGAGCAGAGACCCAGTACTTC
TRBJ2-5,TRBD2,TRBV3-1/TRBV3-2,-,CASSQDLTSGERETQYF,TGTGCCAGCAGCCAAGATCTGACTAGCGGGGAGAGGGAGACCCAGTACTTC
TRBJ2-7,-,TRBV28,-,CASSRHAYEQYF,TGTGCCAGCAGTCGACATGCCTACGAGCAGTACTTC
TRBJ2-3,TRBD1,TRBV9,-,CASSVTGVPPDTQYF,TGTGCCAGCAGCGTGACAGGGGTCCCCCCAGATACGCAGTATTTT
TRBJ2-5,-,TRBV11-2,once,CASSGADSQGTSTPETQYF,TGTGCCAGCAGCGGCGCAGACTCTCAGGGGACCTCTACACCAGAGACCCAGTACTTC
TRBJ2-1,TRBD2,TRBV7-2,once,CASSAPSGGSYNEQFF,TGTGCCAGCAGCGCCCCTAGCGGGGGGTCCTACAATGAGCAGTTCTTC
TRBJ1-1,-,TRBV5-1,-,CASSFNGQGTEAFF,TGCGCCAGCAGCTTCAACGGCCAGGGAACTGAAGCTTTCTTT
TRBJ1-3,-,TRBV11-2,-,CASSPPGWRSSGNTIYF,TGTGCCAGCAGCCCCCCTGGGTGGAGAAGCTCTGGAAACACCATATATTTT
TRBJ2-2,TRBD1,TRBV19,-,CASRRTGGTGELFF,TGTGCCAGTAGGCGGACAGGGGGGACCGGGGAGCTGTTTTTT
TRBJ1-1,-,TRBV5-1,-,CASSFSNAEAFF,TGCGCCAGCAGCTTTAGCAACGCTGAAGCTTTCTTT
TRBJ1-1,-,TRBV4-1,-,CASSQEAEAFF,TGCGCCAGCAGCCAAGAGGCCGAAGCTTTCTTT
TRBJ2-1,TRBD2,TRBV19,-,CASRDPSRLAVFLYEQFF,TGTGCCAGTAGAGACCCCTCCCGGCTAGCGGTTTTCCTTTATGAGCAGTTCTTC
TRBJ2-7,TRBD1,TRBV9,-,CASSPRTGSYEQYF,TGTGCCAGCAGCCCGAGGACAGGGTCCTACGAGCAGTACTTC
TRBJ2-7,TRBD2,TRBV6-5,-,CASRLAGAAPYEQYF,TGTGCCAGCAGGCTAGCGGGGGCCGCCCCCTACGAGCAGTACTTC
TRBJ2-7,-,TRBV5-5,-,CASSYGQFDYEQYF,TGTGCCAGCAGCTACGGACAGTTCGACTACGAGCAGTACTTC
TRBJ1-5,-,TRBV6-1,few,CASSEPTARGPQHF,TGTGCCAGCAGTGAACCTACAGCTAGGGGGCCCCAGCATTTT
TRBJ1-1,-,TRBV28,-,CASRPPGVNTEAFF,TGTGCCAGCAGGCCCCCCGGGGTGAACACTGAAGCTTTCTTT
TRBJ1-2,-,TRBV7-9,few,CASSFLGPRANYGYTF,TGTGCCAGCAGCTTTTTAGGCCCCAGGGCTAACTATGGCTACACCTTC
TRBJ1-2,-,TRBV7-9,few,CASSLRGIVGYTF,TGTGCCAGCAGCTTAAGGGGAATAGTAGGCTACACCTTC
TRBJ2-7,-,TRBV5-5,-,CASSLYGNEQYF,TGTGCCAGCAGCTTGTACGGGAACGAGCAGTACTTC
TRBJ2-1,TRBD1,TRBV6-5,-,CASSRGQYEQFF,TGTGCCAGCAGTAGGGGACAGTACGAGCAGTTCTTC
TRBJ1-1,TRBD1,TRBV6-6,once,CASSTSGGGTEAFF,TGTGCCAGCAGTACGTCAGGGGGCGGAACTGAAGCTTTCTTT
TRBJ1-2,-,TRBV9,-,CASSVGAEPNYGYTF,TGTGCCAGCAGCGTAGGGGCAGAGCCTAACTATGGCTACACCTTC
TRBJ1-6,TRBD1,TRBV7-9,few,CASSWGQGEAFSPLHF,TGTGCCAGCAGCTGGGGACAGGGGGAAGCGTTTTCACCCCTCCACTTT
TRBJ2-3,TRBD2,TRBV10-1,-,CASSGPGLAGNTDTQYF,TGCGCCAGCAGTGGCCCGGGACTAGCGGGGAACACAGATACGCAGTATTTT
TRBJ1-5,TRBD1,TRBV19,few,CASSPGQGWQPQHF,TGTGCCAGTAGTCCAGGACAGGGATGGCAGCCCCAGCATTTT
TRBJ2-7,-,TRBV12-3/TRBV12-4,-,CASGGHSNEQYF,TGTGCCAGCGGGGGACACAGCAACGAGCAGTACTTC
TRBJ2-3,TRBD1,TRBV9,-,CASSATTGVGTDTQYF,TGTGCCAGCAGCGCCACAACAGGGGTCGGCACAGATACGCAGTATTTT